The 23 T cell receptor beta chains listed next were all sequenced from one sample in a study of blood T cell repertoires in COVID-19. Sequenced by immunoSEQ multiplex PCR; TCRdb stores in-frame clones only, minus some. The sample records 250,000 to 350,000 clones, around 85% being singletons. The specimen was peripheral blood. Receptors were obtained from a human donor with COVID-19, enrolled during active disease. The donor label of this sample is uncertain.

V usage is TRBV28 and J usage is TRBJ2-2; 7 nucleotides align to TRBD2. This CDR3 comprises 16 residues. Per the germline V gene, CDR1 is MDHEN and CDR2 is SYDVKM. Losses at the gene ends were 2 bases for V and 4 bases for J; bases not matched to a gene: 7. DNA for the CDR3: TGTGCCAGCAGTTTAAAGGCGGGAGTGATCACCGGGGAGCTGTTTTTT. It is translated as CASSLKAGVITGELFF.

This clone was seen a handful of times. The genes are TRBV7-9 and TRBJ2-7; 7 nucleotides agree with TRBD1. Per germline, CDR1 SEHNR and CDR2 FQNEAQ (reference sequence). The CDR3 consists of 13 residues. Unmatched junction bases numbered 2, after V lost 4 bases and J lost 2 bases. In DNA form, the CDR3 reads TGTGCCAGCAGCTGGGGACAGACCTACGAGCAGTACTTC. Amino acids: CASSWGQTYEQYF.

The chain links TRBV5-1 to TRBJ1-2; tentatively, D is TRBD1 (6 bases). The CDR3 has 17 amino acids. Trimming left V 4 bases short and J 0 bases short, with 19 bases between. Germline CDR1 SGHRS, CDR2 YFSETQ. CDR3 in amino acids: CASSPLVPGQSNYGYTF. The CDR3 bases are TGCGCCAGCAGCCCCCTTGTCCCCGGACAGTCTAACTATGGCTACACCTTC.

J is TRBJ2-7 and V is TRBV6-5; D might be TRBD2 (5 bases). Trimming left V 8 bases short and J 5 bases short, with 19 bases between. Germline V gene sequence: CDR1 MNHEY, CDR2 SVGAGI. There are 14 residues in the CDR3. CDR3 sequence reads: CASLGAAAGNEQYF. The CDR3 DNA reads as TGTGCCAGCTTAGGAGCCGCGGCGGGCAACGAGCAGTACTTC.

This chain uses TRBV7-2 with TRBJ1-1; D is ambiguous. Germline loops: CDR1 SGHTA, CDR2 FQGNSA. The length of the CDR3 is 14 residues. V was clipped by 2 bases and J by 6 bases, with 13 bases between them. This CDR3 is CASSLLGRESEAFF. CDR3 in DNA: TGTGCCAGCAGCTTACTGGGTCGGGAATCTGAAGCTTTCTTT.

The rearrangement links TRBV9 to TRBJ2-2; 10 bases align to TRBD2. CDR1 is SGDLS and CDR2 is YYNGEE in the germline V gene. The V gene end was trimmed by 4 bases and the J gene end by 3 bases; junction bases not matched to a gene: 18. This CDR3 is built from 20 residues. The CDR3 loop reads CASSPFLGSGRPGHTGELFF. DNA for the CDR3: TGTGCCAGCAGCCCATTTCTGGGTAGCGGGAGGCCCGGGCACACCGGGGAGCTGTTTTTT.

The V and J genes are TRBV5-1 and TRBJ1-4, with TRBD1 identical over 7 bases. This CDR3 spans 13 amino acids. Per the germline V gene, CDR1 is SGHRS and CDR2 is YFSETQ. The J segment lost 4 bases and the V segment lost 5 bases, leaving 2 bases of the junction unmatched. The CDR3 region is CASRTGSNEKLFF. The CDR3 coding sequence is TGCGCCAGCAGGACAGGGAGTAATGAAAAACTGTTTTTT.

The chain couples TRBV3-1 (or the pseudogene TRBV3-2) to TRBJ1-3; TRBD1 agrees at 12 bases. The germline CDR1 and CDR2 sequences are LGHDT and YNNKEL (reference sequence). The CDR3 is made up of 18 amino acids. V was pared by 6 bases and J by 4 bases, with 13 bases of the junction left unmatched. CDR3 region: CASSTLVGQGAGGNTIYF. CDR3 nucleotides: TGTGCCAGCAGTACTCTCGTGGGACAGGGGGCGGGCGGAAACACCATATATTTT.

V and J are TRBV9 and TRBJ2-7; 8 nucleotides match TRBD2. The ends lost 0 bases at V and 6 bases at J; junction bases unmatched: 8. The CDR3 consists of 15 residues. Germline V CDR1 and CDR2: SGDLS, YYNGEE. In DNA form, the CDR3 reads TGTGCCAGCAGCGTAGGAAGGACTAGCAGCTCCGAGCAGTACTTC. Its protein product is CASSVGRTSSSEQYF. Full variable domain (rest looked up from reference TRBV9 and TRBJ2-7): DSGVTQTPKHLITATGQRVTLRCSPRSGDLSVYWYQQSLDQGLQFLIQYYNGEERAKGNILERFSAQQFPDLHSELNLSSLELGDSALYFCASSVGRTSSSEQYFGPGTRLTVT.

V usage is TRBV10-3 and J usage is TRBJ2-3; D is perhaps TRBD1 (6 bases). The CDR3 spans 15 residues. Looked up from germline, CDR1 is ENHRY and CDR2 is SYGVKD. Trimming removed 6 bases at V and 1 base at J, with 14 bases between. The DNA of the CDR3 is TGTGCCATCAGCGCCGGCGAGGGGGGCACAGATACGCAGTATTTT. Protein: CAISAGEGGTDTQYF.

This rearrangement joins TRBV7-2 to TRBJ2-3; D is unclear. The length of the CDR3 is 13 residues. The V gene lost 5 bases and the J gene lost 6 bases, with 12 bases spanning the gap. Germline V gene lookup returns CDR1 SGHTA and CDR2 FQGNSA. In DNA form, the CDR3 reads TGTGCCAGCAGCCTCCCAGAGGCCGATACGCAGTATTTT. Translating gives CASSLPEADTQYF. Looking up the rest from reference TRBV7-2 and TRBJ2-3 gives the full variable domain: GAGVSQSPSNKVTEKGKDVELRCDPISGHTALYWYRQSLGQGLEFLIYFQGNSAPDKSGLPSDRFSAERTGGSVSTLTIQRTQQEDSAVYLCASSLPEADTQYFGPGTRLTVL.

V usage is TRBV7-2 and J usage is TRBJ2-2, with D maybe TRBD2 (5 bases). The CDR3 runs to 16 residues. Germline V gene lookup returns CDR1 SGHTA and CDR2 FQGNSA. V lost 3 bases to trimming and J lost 0 bases, with 11 bases between them. CDR3 region: CASSLTIGSNTGELFF. The CDR3 DNA reads TGTGCCAGCAGCTTGACTATTGGGTCGAACACCGGGGAGCTGTTTTTT.

The V and J genes are TRBV2 and TRBJ2-7, with 8 bases aligning to TRBD2. The CDR3 has 15 amino acids. Per the germline V gene, CDR1 is SNHLY and CDR2 is FYNNEI. V was clipped by 4 bases and J by 1 base; unmatched bases: 6. CDR3: CASSGRLASSYEQYF. The CDR3 DNA reads TGTGCCAGCAGTGGTCGACTAGCGAGTTCCTACGAGCAGTACTTC.

The J gene is TRBJ2-7, the V gene TRBV3-1 (or the pseudogene TRBV3-2), with D possibly being TRBD1 (6 bases). In germline, CDR1 is LGHDT, CDR2 YNNKEL (reference sequence). V dropped 0 bases and J dropped 1 base, with 13 bases sitting between them. This CDR3 region has 16 residues. The DNA for the CDR3 is TGTGCCAGCAGCCAAGACCCTCGCGACAGGTCCTACGAGCAGTACTTC. Its translation is CASSQDPRDRSYEQYF.

J is TRBJ2-5 and V is TRBV7-2; 7 positions match TRBD2. Germline trimming cut 5 bases from V and 7 bases from J; bases unmatched to any gene: 10. Germline V gene sequence: CDR1 SGHTA, CDR2 FQGNSA. There are 14 residues in the CDR3. CDR3 sequence: CASSPTWTSGTQYF. The CDR3 nucleotides read TGTGCCAGCAGCCCAACCTGGACTAGTGGGACCCAGTACTTC.

CDR3 region: CASGRAGELFF. The DNA for the CDR3 is TGTGCCAGCGGGCGAGCCGGGGAGCTGTTTTTT. The chain has TRBV7-9 and TRBJ2-2; D gene uncertain. The CDR3 extends over 11 amino acids. Trimming stripped 8 bases from V and 6 bases from J, with 7 bases between. Germline loops: CDR1 SEHNR, CDR2 FQNEAQ (reference sequence).

This clone occurred once. V usage is TRBV28 and J usage is TRBJ1-1; maybe TRBD1 (5 bases). Germline V gene lookup returns CDR1 MDHEN and CDR2 SYDVKM. The V gene lost 10 bases and the J gene lost 0 bases, with 12 bases spanning the gap. This CDR3 has 13 residues. The CDR3 protein is CAIGRGMNTEAFF. In DNA form, the CDR3 reads TGTGCCATCGGGCGGGGGATGAACACTGAAGCTTTCTTT.

The chain couples TRBV25-1 to TRBJ2-4, with D possibly TRBD2 on 6 matching bases. From germline, CDR1 is MGHDK and CDR2 SYGVNS. The CDR3 has 17 amino acids. V lost 5 bases and J 1 base, leaving 18 bases between the germline ends. In nucleotides, the CDR3 is TGTGCCAGCAGTTGGTCGGGCGCTGGGGGGGCCAAAAACATTCAGTACTTC. This translates into CASSWSGAGGAKNIQYF. The full variable domain, its missing parts supplied by reference TRBV25-1 and TRBJ2-4, is EADIYQTPRYLVIGTGKKITLECSQTMGHDKMYWYQQDPGMELHLIHYSYGVNSTEKGDLSSESTVSRIRTEHFPLTLESARPSHTSQYLCASSWSGAGGAKNIQYFGAGTRLSVL.

V is TRBV7-8 and J is TRBJ2-3, with a weak D call TRBD2 (5 bases). V was shortened by 6 bases and J by 4 bases, with 11 bases between the two germline ends. Germline V gene lookup returns CDR1 SGHVS and CDR2 FQNEAQ. The CDR3 has 13 residues. The CDR3 sequence is CASSFKEADTQYF. CDR3 DNA sequence: TGTGCCAGCAGTTTTAAGGAGGCAGATACGCAGTATTTT.

The chain employs TRBV4-2 and TRBJ2-1; tentatively, D is TRBD2 (5 bases). This CDR3 has 16 amino acids. V was clipped by 4 bases and J by 2 bases, with 15 bases between them. Per germline, CDR1 LGHNA and CDR2 YNFKEQ. This CDR3 is CASSLTPSGAYNEQFF. CDR3 DNA: TGTGCCAGCAGCCTAACCCCAAGCGGAGCCTACAATGAGCAGTTCTTC.

The chain links TRBV28 to TRBJ2-7; the D gene is possibly TRBD2 (5 bases). The length of the CDR3 is 13 residues. The germline CDR1 and CDR2 sequences are MDHEN and SYDVKM. Trimming took 6 bases from V and 7 from J, leaving 16 bases between them. The CDR3 reads CASRGARRREQYF. The CDR3 region has the DNA TGTGCCAGCAGGGGAGCTAGGAGGAGGGAGCAGTACTTC.

This clone has just one count. The chain carries TRBV19 and TRBJ1-6; D is ambiguous. The V end was cut by 6 bases, the J end by 8 bases, with 11 bases between. The CDR3 has 13 residues. CDR1 and CDR2 from the germline V gene are LNHDA and SQIVND (reference sequence). CDR3: CASRTERDSPLHF. The CDR3 coding sequence is TGTGCCAGTAGAACCGAAAGAGATTCACCCCTCCACTTT. Supplemented by reference TRBV19 and TRBJ1-6, the full variable domain reads DGGITQSPKYLFRKEGQNVTLSCEQNLNHDAMYWYRQDPGQGLRLIYYSQIVNDFQKGDIAEGYSVSREKKESFPLTVTSAQKNPTAFYLCASRTERDSPLHFGNGTRLTVT.

The chain joins TRBV5-4 to TRBJ2-7; TRBD2 matches 16 bases. Germline-derived CDR1 and CDR2 are SGHNT and YYREEE (reference sequence). The CDR3 runs to 18 residues. Germline trimming cut 4 bases from V and 2 bases from J; bases unmatched to any gene: 9. The CDR3 loop is CASSPKGLAGGMAYEQYF. CDR3 DNA: TGTGCCAGCAGCCCGAAGGGACTAGCGGGAGGGATGGCCTACGAGCAGTACTTC. The variable domain in full, completed from reference TRBV5-4 and TRBJ2-7, reads ETGVTQSPTHLIKTRGQQVTLRCSSQSGHNTVSWYQQALGQGPQFIFQYYREEENGRGNFPPRFSGLQFPNYSSELNVNALELDDSALYLCASSPKGLAGGMAYEQYFGPGTRLTVT.